This TCR beta chain was recorded in a study of blood T cells in healthy people across ages. Study background: Using template switching, researchers captured about one barcoded beta molecule for each two T cells.

Next came a second PCR, run for about 6 to 11 cycles, which used a sample-barcoded 5' primer along with a J-beta primer mix. MiXCR, run by TCRdb on the 5' RACE reads, gives a single entry per CDR3 protein. Of about 570,000 distinct CDR3 sequences in the sample, about 25% were seen once. Drawing of peripheral blood yielded 8.5 to 10 milliliters from each donor. Isolation recovered at least 7 million PBMCs from every sample. The CDR3 length is 11 residues. Germline lookup yields CDR1 GTSNPN and CDR2 SVGIG (reference sequence). Trimming took 3 bases from V and 9 from J, leaving 10 bases between them. Study observations and caveats: More naive CD4+ cells and higher diversity were found in long-lived than in aged donors.

For this clonotype: Its specificity is unknown.

The material sequenced was blood. The sequence came from a woman aged 70-85 years in good health. The gene calls are TRBV30 and TRBJ2-3; D may be TRBD1 or TRBD2 (5 bases each). The CDR3 nucleotides are TGTGCCTGGAGCGAGGGGCGGACGCAGTATTTT. Amino acids: CAWSEGRTQYF.